These T cell receptor beta chains were read from a single sample in a study of cytomegalovirus exposure and HLA in healthy donors. Measured with immunoSEQ multiplex PCR; TCRdb has only the in-frame clones, and not every one. The table has over 150,000 clones, around 82% seen once. What was sequenced was PBMCs. These receptor sequences come from a woman aged 45-65 years in good health and CMV-seropositive. CDR3s include the opening cysteine and the closing phenylalanine or tryptophan. Size is stated for part of the rows, as once, few or many counts, or as a class when the clone is expanded.

CDR3 protein: CASSSRLAGGSEQFF; V gene: TRBV5-6; clone size: NA; J gene: TRBJ2-1; CDR3 length: 15
CDR3 protein: CASSLAGRRDTQYF; V gene: TRBV7-9; clone size: NA; J gene: TRBJ2-3; CDR3 length: 14
CDR3 protein: CASASGQQETQYF; V gene: TRBV5-4; clone size: few; J gene: TRBJ2-5; CDR3 length: 13
CDR3 protein: CASSQDWDSNYGYTF; V gene: TRBV4-2; clone size: few; J gene: TRBJ1-2; CDR3 length: 15
CDR3 protein: CASSGSNSPLHF; V gene: TRBV2; clone size: NA; J gene: TRBJ1-6; CDR3 length: 12
CDR3 protein: CATLAGINDEQYF; V gene: TRBV10-3; clone size: NA; J gene: TRBJ2-7; CDR3 length: 13
CDR3 protein: CASSEAQTRIGETQYF; V gene: TRBV6-1; clone size: once; J gene: TRBJ2-5; CDR3 length: 16
CDR3 protein: CASSRKDRDQPQHF; V gene: TRBV18; clone size: NA; J gene: TRBJ1-5; CDR3 length: 14
CDR3 protein: CASSRGTAYNEQFF; V gene: TRBV27; clone size: NA; J gene: TRBJ2-1; CDR3 length: 14
CDR3 protein: CASSQVGQQNTEAFF; V gene: TRBV4-1; clone size: NA; J gene: TRBJ1-1; CDR3 length: 15
CDR3 protein: CASSPFQGANTEAFF; V gene: TRBV18; clone size: NA; J gene: TRBJ1-1; CDR3 length: 15
CDR3 protein: CASSLTLAGGQDTGELFF; V gene: TRBV11-2; clone size: NA; J gene: TRBJ2-2; CDR3 length: 18
CDR3 protein: CASSSDIAEAFF; V gene: TRBV7-3; clone size: NA; J gene: TRBJ1-1; CDR3 length: 12
CDR3 protein: CASSFGTAVTDTQYF; V gene: TRBV11-3; clone size: NA; J gene: TRBJ2-3; CDR3 length: 15
CDR3 protein: CASSTQVDGNTIYF; V gene: TRBV6-6; clone size: NA; J gene: TRBJ1-3; CDR3 length: 14
CDR3 protein: CASSAPTDSEAFF; V gene: TRBV9; clone size: NA; J gene: TRBJ1-1; CDR3 length: 13
CDR3 protein: CASSRGLAGRSEQFF; V gene: TRBV5-4; clone size: NA; J gene: TRBJ2-1; CDR3 length: 15
CDR3 protein: CASSALGAANYGYTF; V gene: TRBV2; clone size: NA; J gene: TRBJ1-2; CDR3 length: 15
CDR3 protein: CASSDSGGSGYTF; V gene: TRBV18; clone size: NA; J gene: TRBJ1-2; CDR3 length: 13
CDR3 protein: CASSLAPTGESYEQYF; V gene: TRBV5-1; clone size: NA; J gene: TRBJ2-7; CDR3 length: 16
CDR3 protein: CASSLQGVSTDTQYF; V gene: TRBV7-6; clone size: NA; J gene: TRBJ2-3; CDR3 length: 15
CDR3 protein: CASSLGQAGRSLHF; V gene: TRBV7-9; clone size: NA; J gene: TRBJ1-6; CDR3 length: 14
CDR3 protein: CASSRQGGFEETQYF; V gene: TRBV5-1; clone size: NA; J gene: TRBJ2-5; CDR3 length: 15
CDR3 protein: CASSSRGFMGDYGYTF; V gene: TRBV5-4; clone size: NA; J gene: TRBJ1-2; CDR3 length: 16
CDR3 protein: CASSGQGVRSETQYF; V gene: TRBV19; clone size: NA; J gene: TRBJ2-5; CDR3 length: 15
CDR3 protein: CASSPRGGENTEAFF; V gene: TRBV7-6; clone size: few; J gene: TRBJ1-1; CDR3 length: 15
CDR3 protein: CAWSVTGRGETQYF; V gene: TRBV30; clone size: once; J gene: TRBJ2-5; CDR3 length: 14
CDR3 protein: CASSRARQGWNQPQHF; V gene: TRBV6-6; clone size: NA; J gene: TRBJ1-5; CDR3 length: 16
CDR3 protein: CASSPSRTGRSGELFF; V gene: TRBV27; clone size: NA; J gene: TRBJ2-2; CDR3 length: 16
CDR3 protein: CASSPGQGIYGYTF; V gene: TRBV7-6; clone size: NA; J gene: TRBJ1-2; CDR3 length: 14
CDR3 protein: CASSINRETGYTF; V gene: TRBV19; clone size: NA; J gene: TRBJ1-2; CDR3 length: 13
CDR3 protein: CAWSVTGGYNEKLFF; V gene: TRBV30; clone size: few; J gene: TRBJ1-4; CDR3 length: 15
CDR3 protein: CASSEGGRDGYTF; V gene: TRBV6-5; clone size: NA; J gene: TRBJ1-2; CDR3 length: 13
CDR3 protein: CASSLSAGSGETQYF; V gene: TRBV7-3; clone size: NA; J gene: TRBJ2-5; CDR3 length: 15
CDR3 protein: CASSLRGGADTEAFF; V gene: TRBV7-9; clone size: NA; J gene: TRBJ1-1; CDR3 length: 15